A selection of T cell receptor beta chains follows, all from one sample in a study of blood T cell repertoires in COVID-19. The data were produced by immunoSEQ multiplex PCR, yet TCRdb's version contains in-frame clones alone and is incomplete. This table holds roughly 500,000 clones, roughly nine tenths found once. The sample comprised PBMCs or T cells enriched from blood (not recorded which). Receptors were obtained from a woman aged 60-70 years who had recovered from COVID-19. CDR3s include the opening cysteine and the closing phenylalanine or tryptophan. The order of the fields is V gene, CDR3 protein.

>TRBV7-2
CASSLRQGTQPQHF
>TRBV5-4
CASSWGASGGPNTGELFF
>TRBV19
CASSTRSRYTGELFF
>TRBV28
CASSVYGNGYTF
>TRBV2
CASSGQAFSGNTIYF
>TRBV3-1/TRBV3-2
CASSQHTGGSYTF
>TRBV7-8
CASSLPGTSNEQFF
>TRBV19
CASSILSANTGELFF
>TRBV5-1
CASSLPTGGANEKLFF
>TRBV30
CASTRTGKETQYF
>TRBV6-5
CARGTGEHNSPLHF
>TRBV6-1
CASSQGQGYSGNTIYF
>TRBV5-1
CASSLGDTGTQYF
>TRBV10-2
CASTPGDRGLTNQPQHF
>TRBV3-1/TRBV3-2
CASSQAVAGVTGELFF
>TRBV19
CASGGGSSGNTIYF
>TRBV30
CAWSSERDTGYTF
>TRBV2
CASGGFYEQYF
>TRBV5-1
CASSQAYGGVKNIQYF
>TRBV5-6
CASSFLSGGTYNEQFF
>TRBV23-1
CASSRVCDRSSYEQYF
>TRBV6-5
CATSGQGARQPQHF
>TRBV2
CASSENRDSYEQYF
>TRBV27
CASSNRPGSSGNTIYF
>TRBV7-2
CASSLIQGRRNSPLHF
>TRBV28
CASSPLGGYGYTF
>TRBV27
CASSSLGGGVFETQYF
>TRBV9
CASSESGSEAFF
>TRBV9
CASSPGQVMNTEAFF
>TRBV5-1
CASSPGAGGPGGHEQYF
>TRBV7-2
CASSFQGGEKLFF
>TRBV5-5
CASSLSAGMAYNEQFF
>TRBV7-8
CASSQRGGHMNTEAFF
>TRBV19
CASSPRQGGSNQPQHF
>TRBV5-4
CASSLGAGKDGELFF
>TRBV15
CATSRDIGGRGEQYF
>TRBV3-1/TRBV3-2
CASSPFREKLFF
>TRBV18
CASSTSGSSTDTQYF
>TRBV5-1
CASSLGLTLGNEQFF
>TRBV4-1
CASSPGQGRATGELFF
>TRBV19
CATKKAGGDNEQFF
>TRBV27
CASSLSGLAASTGELFF
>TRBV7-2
CASSLGIYRGGDTQYF
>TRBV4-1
CASSLTGQGWGNQPQHF
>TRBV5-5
CASSPRTGAPVYGYTF
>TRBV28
CASSFRPGDNEKLFF
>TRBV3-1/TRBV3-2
CASSLSRVSDSPLHF
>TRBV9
CASSRLAGGETQYF
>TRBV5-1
CASSQTGPFLMNTEAFF
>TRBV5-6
CASSLGRGETQYF
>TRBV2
CARPYTRVLSSYNEQFF
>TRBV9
CASSVGKTGQPQHF
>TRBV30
CAWSSGQPSGANVLTF